This T cell receptor beta chain is from a study of T-cell memory formation after mild COVID-19. Study-wide results and caveats: Mostly located in CM and EM were contracting CD4+ clones, with contracting CD8+ clones located in EMRA.

Constant-segment primers and 5'RACE yielded cDNA libraries for TCR alpha and TCR beta, each carrying sample barcodes and UMIs. TCRdb processed the 5' RACE reads anew with MiXCR; each CDR3 protein has one entry. This table holds just under 550,000 distinct CDR3 sequences, roughly 22% found once. The germline V gene has CDR1 SGHTA and CDR2 FQGNSA. After removal of 6 bases from V and 0 bases from J, the junction contained 7 bases not matched to a gene. This CDR3 comprises 16 residues. Concerning this clonotype: What it binds is unknown.

The material sequenced was PBMCs or a T cell subset sorted from them (not recorded which). The chain uses TRBV7-2 and TRBJ1-3, with TRBD1 identical over 8 bases. The clonotype was recovered from an adult woman who had mild COVID-19 (a few samples of this study predate the infection). Cell type and time point are not known. The CDR3 nucleotides are TGTGCCAGCAGGCCACAGGGGGAAATCTCTGGAAACACCATATATTTT. Translation: CASRPQGEISGNTIYF.